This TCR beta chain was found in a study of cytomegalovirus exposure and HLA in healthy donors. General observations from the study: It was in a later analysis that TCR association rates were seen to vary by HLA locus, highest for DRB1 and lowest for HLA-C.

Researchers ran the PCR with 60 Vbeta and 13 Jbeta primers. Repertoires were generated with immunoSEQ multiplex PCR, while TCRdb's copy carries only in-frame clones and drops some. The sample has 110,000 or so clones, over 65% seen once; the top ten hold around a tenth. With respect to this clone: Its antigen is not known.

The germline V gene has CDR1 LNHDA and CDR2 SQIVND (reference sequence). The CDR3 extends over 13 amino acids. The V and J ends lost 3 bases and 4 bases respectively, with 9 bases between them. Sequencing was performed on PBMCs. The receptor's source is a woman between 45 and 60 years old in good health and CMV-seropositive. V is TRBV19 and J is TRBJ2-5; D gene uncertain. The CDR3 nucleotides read TGTGCCAGTAGTATTGTGAGCCGAGAGACCCAGTACTTC. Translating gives CASSIVSRETQYF. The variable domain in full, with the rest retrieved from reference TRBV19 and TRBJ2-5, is DGGITQSPKYLFRKEGQNVTLSCEQNLNHDAMYWYRQDPGQGLRLIYYSQIVNDFQKGDIAEGYSVSREKKESFPLTVTSAQKNPTAFYLCASSIVSRETQYFGPGTRLLVL.